This TCR beta chain appears in the sequencing data of a study of T-cell reconstitution after alpha-beta-depleted transplantation in children. In regard to this clonotype: The antigen remains unidentified.

Unique molecular identifiers were used to barcode this TCRbeta library. MiXCR was run by TCRdb on the PCR reads, yielding one entry per CDR3 protein. The data hold about 980,000 distinct CDR3 sequences, with around 30% observed a single time. General study results and limits: In some patients, recipient T cells and intrathymic progenitors surviving conditioning explained high day-60 diversity. In patients about two months after transplant, alpha-beta T cells reportedly arose from several hundred expanded graft clones. When one year had passed after transplant, most T-cell counts and diversity came from newly produced T cells.

The clonotype comes from a boy under three years old who had a stem cell transplant for SCID, so the T cells may come from the graft donor. This specimen consisted of PBMCs, mostly from graft donor cells, obtained 360 days after TCRalphabeta/CD19-depleted stem cell transplant.

The CDR3 loop is CASSPGRQEETQYF. The CDR3 DNA reads as TGCGCCAGCAGCCCGGGACGACAGGAAGAGACCCAGTACTTC. This rearrangement joins TRBV5-1 to TRBJ2-5; perhaps TRBD1 as D (6 bases). The V end was cut by 4 bases, the J end by 3 bases, with 13 bases between. Germline V gene lookup returns CDR1 SGHRS and CDR2 YFSETQ. This CDR3 is built from 14 residues.